This T cell receptor beta chain was sequenced during a study of cytomegalovirus exposure and HLA in healthy donors listed by TCRdb under 2017. Some background on the complete study: In an earlier analysis of about 560 of the donors, 276 Gb of sequence data and 117 million unique TCR beta sequences from 150 million to 200 million T cells were reported. In a later genetic analysis, genome-wide SNP genotypes for about 65% of the 666 donors were used, and that subset was treated as a discovery cohort. Every repertoire in the discovery cohort had been generated on one and the same sequencing platform. Class I and class II HLA loci were covered by the typing at four-digit resolution. Approximately 300 gigabases of sequencing data and about 92 million unique TCR sequences made up an early release that covered 500 to 650 HLA-typed donors. The number of donors typed differed by locus, with about 620-630 for A, B, C, DRB1 and DQB1, roughly 520 for DQA1, 600 to 610 for DPA1, and around 430 for DPB1. Roughly 5 DR-DQ haplotypes were treated as single units for association and clustering because of strong linkage in the cohort. The study combined high-throughput TCR immunosequencing, statistical association of individual TCRs with disease status, and machine learning to predict cytomegalovirus infection status. Rather than drawing on any new phenotypic data, the later analysis identified candidate immune exposures from TCR beta sequences and the way those sequences occurred across donors. In a later analysis, previously published TCR beta repertoires from 670 or so donors were re-analyzed and high-resolution HLA genotyping was added so that TCR occurrence patterns could be studied. An earlier analysis of 500 to 750 of the donors applied high-throughput TCR beta sequencing to assess whether each TCR beta V gene segment acted as functional or pseudogenic. The study used immunosequencing to profile the T cell repertoires of some 600 subjects and linked those repertoires to cytomegalovirus serostatus. Donor age, sex, ethnicity and CMV serostatus were collected together with the repertoire data. The aim of the study was to test whether cataloging public T cell receptors could identify signatures of past pathogen exposure. On average, 235,054 unique TCR beta nucleotide sequences were sequenced per donor among 398 genotyped donors of the cohort, with 15% to 20% of those sequences being non-productive. Besides the first cohort of roughly 700 subjects, a separate validation cohort made up of over 100 different subjects was used. The genetic ancestry cluster associated with self-reported Caucasian donors included over 80% of the 398 genotyped donors. What the authors observed across the whole study: Strong co-occurrence of HLA alleles, especially DR and DQ, made assigning TCR associations to individual alleles difficult. A cluster of highly shared sequence variants was judged likely to be a technical artifact of the sequencing pipeline. At a false discovery rate of 0.05, a later analysis linked 16,000 or so TCR beta sequences to specific HLA alleles. Some IMGT-functional V segments, including TRBV6-2 and TRBV6-3, could not be distinguished by the 87-base-pair reads and were therefore excluded. Because some donors lacked HLA typing at each locus, the association tests relied only on the typed subset. Correlated functional status among segregating V segments might reflect linkage disequilibrium, but an unknown experimental factor could not be ruled out. Three of the identified cytomegalovirus-associated TCR beta chains were confirmed in vitro to be specific for cytomegalovirus antigens. Across donors, most TCR sequences were observed very rarely, whereas some public TCRs were present in many individuals. The authors suggested that the approach could potentially be generalized to other disease states and immunological phenotypes. Several of the top co-occurrence clusters appeared to be linked to parvovirus B19, influenza, CMV and Epstein-Barr virus, according to a later analysis. V-gene and J-gene trimming of TCR beta chains was associated with a missense DCLRE1C variant in a later genetic analysis, and the association was replicated in an independent cohort. Presence/absence analyses assumed roughly uniform sequencing depth across donors, an assumption that may not hold. Seventeen rarely observed V segments, including chromosome 9 orphons, were excluded from the earlier analysis of almost 600 of the donors because counts were too low. Cytomegalovirus status was reported to be diagnosed by the classifier with high specificity and sensitivity in both the original and validation cohorts. A further reported finding was that TCR beta sequences accurately predicted the HLA-A and HLA-B alleles for most subjects in the first cohort. In a later genetic analysis, fewer N-insertions in productive TCRs were reported among donors in an Asian-associated ancestry cluster than the 666-donor mean. The only immune exposure information available for the cohort was CMV serostatus. A total of fewer than 200 TCR beta chains were listed by the study as associated with cytomegalovirus. Most CMV-associated TCR beta chains appeared to be HLA-restricted in a later analysis, and the HLA associations seemed to be driven largely by CMV exposure. This cohort had only TCR beta chains sequenced, and the lack of alpha or paired-chain data limited which features could be detected. In an earlier analysis of approximately 590 of the donors, most TCR beta V segments appeared in productive rearrangements about 87% or about 30% of the time, broadly matching IMGT annotations. Compared with equally common non-associated chains, HLA-associated TCR beta chains in a later analysis were more clonally expanded and had lower generation probabilities. In a later analysis, the rate of TCR association differed among HLA loci, with DRB1 alleles having the most associated TCRs and HLA-C alleles having the fewest.

The cohort was made up of about 610 healthy bone marrow donors. All cohort members were sampled while nominally healthy, although unrecorded immune exposures were likely present. The donor tested CMV seronegative and was one of the 352 seronegative cohort members. Each donor provided a peripheral blood sample, and peripheral blood mononuclear cells were used for TCR beta sequencing. The Qiagen DNeasy Blood Extraction Kit was used to extract genomic DNA from the blood cell samples. The CDR3 holds 15 amino acids from the cysteine to the phenylalanine. CDR3 DNA only is kept here, 45 bases in frame from base 1. At the junction V is shortened by 6 bases and J by 4 bases; bases outside the gene matches: 10. The germline V gene supplies CDR1 MNHNS and CDR2 SASEGT. As for this clone: The clone's antigen remains unknown. No qualities accompany the bases; no much larger clone lies one base away.

Library prep was done by the immunoSEQ multiplex PCR assay. For the multiplex PCR, a mixture combining 60 forward primers for TCR Vbeta segments and 13 reverse primers for TCR Jbeta segments was used. The CDR3 region of rearranged TCR beta genes was amplified from genomic DNA by a multiplex PCR assay. The Illumina HiSeq System was used to sequence the amplified TCR beta libraries as 87-base-pair reads. The source study handled its data this way. A later analysis tallied around 82 million unique TCR beta chains across the 650 to 750 repertoires, and about 10 million of those chains were shared by two or more donors. To remove PCR and sequencing errors, raw reads were error-corrected and collapsed into unique sequences using a nearest-neighbor algorithm that merged closely related sequences. V, D and J gene segments were assigned by aligning CDR3 sequences to IMGT reference sequences. For a sequence to be retained, at least a six-nucleotide match to both a V gene segment and a J gene segment was required. Rearrangements were called productive when the CDR3 lacked stop codons and stayed in frame with V and J; all others were non-productive. Following IMGT convention, CDR3 was defined as the stretch from the second conserved V-encoded cysteine to the conserved J-encoded phenylalanine. Sequences without an unambiguous match to a single V gene segment were excluded from the earlier analysis of approximately 560 of the donors. An earlier analysis of about 590 of the donors classified V segments as functional when productive rearrangements were above 56.7% and as segregating when the standard deviation between donors was above 5%. A statistical classification framework was built for diagnosing cytomegalovirus status from the catalog of TCR beta chain sequences. In a later analysis, V and J genes were assigned by comparing TCR nucleotide sequences against IMGT/GENE-DB human TR gene sequences. In a later analysis, CDR3 sequences and most-parsimonious VDJ recombination scenarios were assigned using the TCRdist pipeline. In a later analysis, every TCR beta chain was defined by the combination of its CDR3 amino acid sequence and its V-gene family, and reads without a unique V-gene family were dropped. As a way to deal with suspected cross-contamination and a sequencing artifact, a later analysis dropped over 550 nucleotide sequences that were highly shared and had low generation probability. In a later analysis, a clonal expansion index for each public chain was calculated from normalized within-repertoire ranks of inferred template counts. In a later analysis, generation probabilities were computed with a VDJ recombination model fitted to out-of-frame rearrangements, and the resulting probabilities were checked against IGoR. In a later analysis, TCR-TCR, TCR-HLA and TCR-CMV co-occurrence was scored with hypergeometric tests, and a repertoire-size bias correction was applied to TCR pairs. A later analysis estimated false discovery rates by permuting HLA or CMV assignments 20 times. In a later analysis, co-occurring TCRs were grouped with DBSCAN, and TCRdist sequence similarity was added when clustering was performed within HLA-allele-positive subsets. Repertoires with fewer than 30,000 or more than 120,000 public chains, plus five repertoires with anomalous nucleotide sharing, were excluded from co-occurrence clustering. The table was pulled from immuneACCESS by TCRdb, which kept in-frame rearrangements only. Such tables lose some clones; where checked, under half of the loss comes from unresolved V genes, and the rest has no known cause. V, J and clone size are taken as reported in that table, and D and trimming were inferred from the DNA itself. A total of around 130,000 clones appear in this sample, 65% to 80% of them only once. Approximately 1.5% of the sample lies in the top ten.

Sequenced sample: PBMCs. The receptor's source is a woman younger than 35 in good health and CMV-seronegative. Recombination connected TRBV6-1 to TRBJ1-2, with 8 central nucleotides matching TRBD1. The CDR3 region has the sequence CASSLTQGAGYGYTF. The nucleotide sequence is TGTGCCAGCAGCCTGACCCAGGGGGCAGGCTATGGCTACACCTTC.